The following is a T cell receptor beta chain sequence with its context. What it recognizes is unknown. The data were obtained in a study of PD-L1 blockade in urothelial cancer. Points from the study as a whole: At the 3-week point, tumor-associated blood clones expanded more in durable-benefit patients. Survival was better when pretreatment blood TCR clonality fell below the median.

Synthetically made TCR analog templates were put into each PCR as spikes. Repertoires were generated with immunoSEQ multiplex PCR, while TCRdb's copy carries only in-frame clones and drops some. The sample consists of around 14,000 clones, 70% to 90% of them appearing once. Germline lookup yields CDR1 MNHNS and CDR2 SASEGT. The CDR3 consists of 12 residues. With 7 bases removed from V and 7 bases from J, the gap between germline ends came to 13 bases. Patients' urothelial carcinoma was locally advanced or metastatic. This TCR was sampled from a man aged 70-80 years with urothelial cancer. Sample: PBMCs, taken around atezolizumab (anti-PD-L1) treatment. The chain combines TRBV6-1 with TRBJ1-2; D unclear. CDR3 bases: TGTGCCAGCACCACCGAGCCTTCTGGCTACACCTTC. This encodes CASTTEPSGYTF.